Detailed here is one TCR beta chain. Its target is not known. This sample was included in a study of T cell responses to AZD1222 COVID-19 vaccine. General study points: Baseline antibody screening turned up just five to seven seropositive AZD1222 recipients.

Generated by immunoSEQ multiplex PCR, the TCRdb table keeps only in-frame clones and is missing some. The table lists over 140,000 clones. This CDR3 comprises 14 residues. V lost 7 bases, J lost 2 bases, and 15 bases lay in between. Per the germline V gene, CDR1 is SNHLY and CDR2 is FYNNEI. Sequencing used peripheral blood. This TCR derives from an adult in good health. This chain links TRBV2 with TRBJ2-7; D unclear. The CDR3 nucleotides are TGTGCCAGCAACCGCAACGCAGACACCTACGAGCAGTACTTC. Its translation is CASNRNADTYEQYF.